A selection of T cell receptor beta chains follows, all from one sample in a study of long-term antiretroviral therapy in people with HIV. Profiled with immunoSEQ multiplex PCR; TCRdb holds only in-frame clones, not every one. The data show about 28,000 clones, about 80% seen once. Here the sequenced sample was unsorted PBMCs, taken 0.3 years after starting antiretroviral therapy. These receptors all stem from a man aged 35 to 55 with HIV. Each CDR3 is given with its conserved first and last residue. Each record gives: CDR3 DNA, CDR3 protein, D gene, CDR3 length, J gene, clone size, V gene. A D gene is named only where the DNA matches it firmly. Clone size is not always given. Where it is, it says once, few, many or a class for expanded clones.

TGTGCCAGCAGCTTGGCCCGGACAGGGGAGGAGACCCAGTACTTC	CASSLARTGEETQYF	TRBD1	15	TRBJ2-5	-	TRBV5-5
TGTGCCAGCAGCGTCGGACATAACTATGGCTACACCTTC	CASSVGHNYGYTF	-	13	TRBJ1-2	-	TRBV9
TGTGCCAGCAACCCGGAGGGGGACGGCGGGGAGCTGTTTTTT	CASNPEGDGGELFF	-	14	TRBJ2-2	-	TRBV9
TGCAGCGTTGAAAGGTTGAACACTGAAGCTTTCTTT	CSVERLNTEAFF	-	12	TRBJ1-1	-	TRBV29-1
TGTGCCAGCTCACCTCTACAGGGAAATGGGTCACCCCTCCACTTT	CASSPLQGNGSPLHF	-	15	TRBJ1-6	few	TRBV18
TGTGCCAGCGTCGGGGAGGGGAGCTCCTACAATGAGCAGTTCTTC	CASVGEGSSYNEQFF	TRBD2	15	TRBJ2-1	-	TRBV28
TGTGCCAGCAGTCCATCATTGGGGAGATCCCAGTTCTTC	CASSPSLGRSQFF	-	13	TRBJ2-1	-	TRBV28
TGTGCCTGGAGTCCCTGGCAGGGTAGACAGCCCCAGCATTTT	CAWSPWQGRQPQHF	-	14	TRBJ1-5	-	TRBV30
TGTGCCAGCAGCGCACTCGACAGGCAGGAGACCCAGTACTTC	CASSALDRQETQYF	-	14	TRBJ2-5	-	TRBV13
TGTGCCAGCAGACCCCCCGCAAGGGGCAGGACCGGGGAGCTGTTTTTT	CASRPPARGRTGELFF	-	16	TRBJ2-2	-	TRBV7-2
TGTGCCAGCAGCTTAGACAATCTTCGGACCTACGAGCAGTACTTC	CASSLDNLRTYEQYF	-	15	TRBJ2-7	once	TRBV7-2
TGTGCCAGCAGCTTAGCCCGGCTTAACACTGAAGCTTTCTTT	CASSLARLNTEAFF	-	14	TRBJ1-1	-	TRBV13
TGCAGCGTTGAGAGGACTAGCGGGCCCATCTACGAGCAGTACTTC	CSVERTSGPIYEQYF	TRBD2	15	TRBJ2-7	-	TRBV29-1
TGTGCCAGCAGTTACCAGGTTCCCTACTACAATGAGCAGTTCTTC	CASSYQVPYYNEQFF	-	15	TRBJ2-1	-	TRBV6-5
TGCAGTGCCCGCGGGGACGGCTACACCTTC	CSARGDGYTF	-	10	TRBJ1-2	once	TRBV20-1
TGCGCCAGCAGCCAAGGACAGCATGGCTATGGCTACACCTTC	CASSQGQHGYGYTF	-	14	TRBJ1-2	-	TRBV4-3
TGTGCCAGCAGTCAACGGAGGTACGAGCAGTACTTC	CASSQRRYEQYF	-	12	TRBJ2-7	-	TRBV28
TGTGCCAGCACCCCAGTGGGGGGCGGCTCACCCCTCCACTTT	CASTPVGGGSPLHF	-	14	TRBJ1-6	-	TRBV28
TGCGCCAGCAGCTTTACAGGGAACACTGAAGCTTTCTTT	CASSFTGNTEAFF	-	13	TRBJ1-1	-	TRBV5-1
TGTGCCAGCAGCCCCCGGGGGTCTTATGGCTACACCTTC	CASSPRGSYGYTF	-	13	TRBJ1-2	-	TRBV9
TGTGCCAGCAGCTTAAACGGGCTTGTACACATTCAGTACTTC	CASSLNGLVHIQYF	-	14	TRBJ2-4	once	TRBV7-2
TGCAGCGTTGAAGATCCTCGTGGCACTAGCGGCACAGATACGCAGTATTTT	CSVEDPRGTSGTDTQYF	TRBD2	17	TRBJ2-3	-	TRBV29-1
TGTGCCAGCGTCCCGCTACAGGGAACTAATGAGCAGTTCTTC	CASVPLQGTNEQFF	-	14	TRBJ2-1	-	TRBV28
TGCGCCAGCAGCCGGCAGAACACTGAAGCTTTCTTT	CASSRQNTEAFF	-	12	TRBJ1-1	-	TRBV4-3
TGCGCCAGCAGCTTGATGCCGGCAGTCGGCGAGCAGTACTTC	CASSLMPAVGEQYF	-	14	TRBJ2-7	-	TRBV5-1
TGTGCCAGCAGCCTTGCTAGCGGGAGGACAGATACGCAGTATTTT	CASSLASGRTDTQYF	TRBD2	15	TRBJ2-3	-	TRBV9
TGCGCCAGCAGCTTGGTAGAGGGGGGCACCTACGAGCAGTACTTC	CASSLVEGGTYEQYF	-	15	TRBJ2-7	-	TRBV5-1
TGTGCCAGCAGCTTAGACCCGGGGTACTACGAGCAGTACTTC	CASSLDPGYYEQYF	-	14	TRBJ2-7	-	TRBV11-2
TGTGCCAGCAGCTTAGCCGCTGGGACGGTGAGCAATCAGCCCCAGCATTTT	CASSLAAGTVSNQPQHF	-	17	TRBJ1-5	-	TRBV7-2
TGTGCCAGCAGTGCCCCCGGGACTAGCGGGATCACAGATACGCAGTATTTT	CASSAPGTSGITDTQYF	TRBD2	17	TRBJ2-3	few	TRBV6-1
TGTGCCAGTAGCACTGGGGAGCGGGAGAAAGCTGGGGCCAACGTCCTGACTTTC	CASSTGEREKAGANVLTF	TRBD2	18	TRBJ2-6	-	TRBV19
TGCGCCAGCAGCGGACAGGGGGGAGTCTATGGCTACACCTTC	CASSGQGGVYGYTF	TRBD1	14	TRBJ1-2	-	TRBV5-1
TGTGCCAGCAGTCAAACAGGGTCCTACGAGCAGTACTTC	CASSQTGSYEQYF	-	13	TRBJ2-7	-	TRBV7-6
TGTGCCAGCAGCTGGGGGGCCAAGGACGAGCAGTACTTC	CASSWGAKDEQYF	-	13	TRBJ2-7	-	TRBV7-9
TGCGCCAGCAGCCAAGATTCGAGCCTAGCCATCTACGAGCAGTACTTC	CASSQDSSLAIYEQYF	-	16	TRBJ2-7	-	TRBV4-3
TGTGCCAGCTCGCCCGGGACAGTGGAGCAGTACTTC	CASSPGTVEQYF	TRBD1	12	TRBJ2-7	few	TRBV18
TGTGCCAGCAGCCCTCTAGCGGGAGGAAGCACAGATACGCAGTATTTT	CASSPLAGGSTDTQYF	TRBD2	16	TRBJ2-3	-	TRBV7-9
TGTGCCAGCAGCGTAGGGGGCAAGGGCACAGATACGCAGTATTTT	CASSVGGKGTDTQYF	-	15	TRBJ2-3	-	TRBV9
TGTGCCAGCGGGGCTAGCGGGGGGCGAGGCACCGGGGAGCTGTTTTTT	CASGASGGRGTGELFF	TRBD2	16	TRBJ2-2	-	TRBV9
TGTGCCAGCAGCCAGACGCCGGGACAGGGTTCTCACGAGCAGTACTTC	CASSQTPGQGSHEQYF	TRBD1	16	TRBJ2-7	-	TRBV14
TGTGCCATCAGTGAGCCCGGGACAGGGAGATCCTACGAGCAGTACTTC	CAISEPGTGRSYEQYF	TRBD1	16	TRBJ2-7	-	TRBV10-3
TGTGCCAGCAGTCCACGTCGGGGTGGGAGCGCCTACAATGAGCAGTTCTTC	CASSPRRGGSAYNEQFF	-	17	TRBJ2-1	-	TRBV27
TGTGCCAGTAGTACGTATGGCAATCAGCCCCAGCATTTT	CASSTYGNQPQHF	-	13	TRBJ1-5	-	TRBV19
TGTGCCAGCAGGGGACCTTTTGCAACTAATGAAAAACTGTTTTTT	CASRGPFATNEKLFF	-	15	TRBJ1-4	-	TRBV7-9
TGTGCTAGTGGTCTGCCATGCTTGCCGTGGGCCTCCTACGAGCAGTACTTC	CASGLPCLPWASYEQYF	-	17	TRBJ2-7	-	TRBV12-5
TGTGCCAGCAGCCCCCAGGGGTTGAACACTGAAGCTTTCTTT	CASSPQGLNTEAFF	-	14	TRBJ1-1	few	TRBV7-2
TGTGCAAGTCGCTTAGTTCGGCCGGGGAAAGGCTACACCTTC	CASRLVRPGKGYTF	-	14	TRBJ1-2	-	TRBV12-2
TGTGCCAGCAGCTTAAGCATGTCGGGTGAGCAGTTCTTC	CASSLSMSGEQFF	-	13	TRBJ2-1	-	TRBV5-4
TGTGCCATCAGTGAAGCGGACAGGGGTAGGAATGAGCAGTTCTTC	CAISEADRGRNEQFF	TRBD1	15	TRBJ2-1	-	TRBV10-3
TGCGCCAGCAGCCAAGGGACAGGGATGGCCAAAAACATTCAGTACTTC	CASSQGTGMAKNIQYF	TRBD1	16	TRBJ2-4	-	TRBV4-3
TGTGCCAGCCGGGCCCTGAATAATGAAAAACTGTTTTTT	CASRALNNEKLFF	-	13	TRBJ1-4	-	TRBV6-5
TGTGCCTGGACTCAGACCCAGGGGGCGACCCAGTACTTC	CAWTQTQGATQYF	TRBD1	13	TRBJ2-5	-	TRBV30
TGTGCCAGCAGAATAGCCCCTGAAGCTTTCTTT	CASRIAPEAFF	-	11	TRBJ1-1	-	TRBV7-2
TGCGCCAGCAGCCAGTCCCAGGGATTTAATGAAAAACTGTTTTTT	CASSQSQGFNEKLFF	-	15	TRBJ1-4	-	TRBV4-3